This T cell receptor (beta chain) was identified during a study of shared clonotypes between healthy human individuals. Every subset had its genomic DNA shared out evenly among several immunoSEQ plates. TCRdb keeps only in-frame clones here, not all; method: immunoSEQ multiplex PCR. The top ten hold approximately 1.7% of the sample, which has around 1.9 million clones, over 85% seen once. This CDR3 contains 17 residues. Germline V gene sequence: CDR1 WSHSY, CDR2 SAAADI. Between the trimmed V and J ends, which lost 0 bases and 4 bases, there was a span of 18 bases. This clone occurred once. What it binds is not known. Overall study findings and caveats: Tissues were not sampled, only blood, and their repertoires likely differ. A generally larger estimated richness was seen in naive subsets than in memory subsets. Few donors limited the genetic and exposure-history diversity represented.

CD45RO-negative CD8 cells positively selected for CCR7 made up the naive population, which excluded terminally differentiated effector memory CD45RA+ cells. Material: naive CD8+ T cells from PBMCs. This TCR derives from a man aged 18 to 29 in good health. Some clones in this sample may be carry-over from other donors' samples. The chain is built from TRBV10-2 and TRBJ1-2, with TRBD1 as a possible D gene (5 bases). The CDR3 region is CASSESSGRGAIYGYTF. DNA for the CDR3: TGCGCCAGCAGTGAGTCGTCTGGCCGGGGCGCTATCTATGGCTACACCTTC.